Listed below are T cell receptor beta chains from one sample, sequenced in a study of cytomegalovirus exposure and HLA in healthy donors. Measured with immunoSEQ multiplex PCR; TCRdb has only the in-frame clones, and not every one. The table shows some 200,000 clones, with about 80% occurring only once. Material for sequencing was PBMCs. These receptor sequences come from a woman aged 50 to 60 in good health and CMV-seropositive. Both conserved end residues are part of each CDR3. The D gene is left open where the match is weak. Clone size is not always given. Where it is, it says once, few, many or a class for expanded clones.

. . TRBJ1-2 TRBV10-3 TGTGCCATCAGTGAGACACCGGACTACTATGGCTACACCTTC CAISETPDYYGYTF
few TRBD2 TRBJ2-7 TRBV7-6 TGTGCCAGCAGCCCAGGACTAGCGGGGGGGCTCTACGAGCAGTACTTC CASSPGLAGGLYEQYF
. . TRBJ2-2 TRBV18 TGTGCCAGCTCACCACCGGGTCAGGTGAACACCGGGGAGCTGTTTTTT CASSPPGQVNTGELFF
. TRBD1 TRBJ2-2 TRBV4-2 TGTGCCAGCAGCCAAGACAGGGGGCTCGGGGAGCTGTTTTTT CASSQDRGLGELFF
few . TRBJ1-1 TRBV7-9 TGTGCCAGCAGCGAGTATTCCACTGAAGCTTTCTTT CASSEYSTEAFF
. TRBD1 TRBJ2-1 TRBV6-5 TGTGCCAGCAGTAACGGACAGGGGGCCTCAAATGAGCAGTTCTTC CASSNGQGASNEQFF
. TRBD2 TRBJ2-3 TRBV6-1 TGTGCCAGCAGTGATCTGCGGGGGGATAGTAATACGCAGTATTTT CASSDLRGDSNTQYF
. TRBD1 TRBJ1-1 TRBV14 TGTGCCAGCAGCCATGTTGGACAGGGCACTGAAGCTTTCTTT CASSHVGQGTEAFF
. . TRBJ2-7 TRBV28 TGTGCCAGCAGCATCAGGGGTGGCCCCTACGAGCAGTACTTC CASSIRGGPYEQYF
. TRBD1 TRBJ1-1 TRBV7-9 TGTGCCAGCAGCGATGACAGGGGGCGAGGTGAAGCTTTCTTT CASSDDRGRGEAFF
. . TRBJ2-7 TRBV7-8 TGTGCCAGCAGCTCAAACCCTAGCGCACTGCGGCAGTACTTC CASSSNPSALRQYF
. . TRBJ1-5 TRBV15 TGTGCCACCAGCAGAGATAGAGGCCAGCCCCAGCATTTT CATSRDRGQPQHF
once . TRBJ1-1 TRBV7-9 TGTGCCAGCAGCTTAGGGGGAGGGCGGGGTGAAGCTTTCTTT CASSLGGGRGEAFF
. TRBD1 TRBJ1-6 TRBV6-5 TGTGCCAGCAGTGCGGACAGGAGGGATTCACCCCTCCACTTT CASSADRRDSPLHF
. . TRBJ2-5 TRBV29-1 TGCAGCTCAAAAGCGGGTGTAGGAGAGACCCAGTACTTC CSSKAGVGETQYF
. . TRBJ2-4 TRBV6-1 TGTGCCAGCAGTCCACTAGGTTCCAAAAACATTCAGTACTTC CASSPLGSKNIQYF
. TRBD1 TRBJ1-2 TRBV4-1 TGCGCCAGCAGCCTGGAGGGAGACAGGGGGCCAGGGGGCTACACCTTC CASSLEGDRGPGGYTF
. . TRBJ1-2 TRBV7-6 TGTGCCGGCAGCGGGGGCGGAAATTTCGCTAACTATGGCTACACCTTC CAGSGGGNFANYGYTF
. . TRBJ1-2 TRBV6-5 TGTGCCAGCATCGAGTCGTCTAACTATGGCTACACCTTC CASIESSNYGYTF
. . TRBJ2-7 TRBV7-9 TGTGCCAGCAGCTCCTCCCCCGGGACATCTAACTCCTACGAGCAGTACTTC CASSSSPGTSNSYEQYF
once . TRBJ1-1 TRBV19 TGTGCCAGTAGTTCCGGGACGTTGGGAGGCACTGAAGCTTTCTTT CASSSGTLGGTEAFF
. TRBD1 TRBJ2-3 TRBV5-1 TGCGCCAGCAGCTTAGGGGACAGGACAGATACGCAGTATTTT CASSLGDRTDTQYF
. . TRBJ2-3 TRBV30 TGTGCCTGGATTGATACTCGGACAGTCTCAGATACGCAGTATTTT CAWIDTRTVSDTQYF
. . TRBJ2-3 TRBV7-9 TGTGCCAGCACCTTACCAGGGACGCAGTATTTT CASTLPGTQYF
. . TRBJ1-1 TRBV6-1 TGTGCCAGCAGTGATCGCGGGAACACTGAAGCTTTCTTT CASSDRGNTEAFF
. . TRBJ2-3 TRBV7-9 TGTGCCAGCAGCCCTTTGGGCAGGCCCAGCACAGATACGCAGTATTTT CASSPLGRPSTDTQYF
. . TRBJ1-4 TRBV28 TGTGCCAGCAGTTATGGAGGAGTTAGTGAAAAACTGTTTTTT CASSYGGVSEKLFF
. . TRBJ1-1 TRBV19 TGTGCCAGTAGTAAGTTGACAGCTAACACTGAAGCTTTCTTT CASSKLTANTEAFF